Sequencing of this T cell receptor (beta chain) was carried out in a study of T cell clonotyping in hematopoietic cell transplantation. Study outcomes and limitations: Higher Inverse Simpson Index values in graft donor and pretransplant recipient predicted broader posttransplant TCR diversity. Without cell sorting, CD4 versus CD8 contributions remain unresolved. Few recipient clonotypes overlapped donors; over 95% were de novo at given depth. Recipient TCR diversity dropped after transplant; expanded clonotypes rose from day 30 to 180.

As regards this clone: Its antigen is undetermined.

The CDR3 is made up of 13 amino acids. Germline V lookup: CDR1 GTSNPN, CDR2 SVGIG (reference sequence). V was trimmed by 0 bases and J by 7 bases, leaving 10 bases between them. Only in-frame clones appear in the TCRdb table, and some are missing; sequencing was by immunoSEQ multiplex PCR. The table lists 27,000 or so clones, approximately 94% of them singletons. The sequence came from a man in his fifties or sixties in good health. Some clones in this sample may be carry-over from other donors' samples. The V gene is TRBV30, the J gene TRBJ1-5, with no clear D. Sample: peripheral blood mononuclear cells. In DNA form, the CDR3 reads TGTGCCTGGAGTGTTCCTTACGGGCAGCCCCAGCATTTT. Translating gives CAWSVPYGQPQHF.